The source of this T cell receptor beta chain is a study of blood T cell repertoires in COVID-19. In the study overall: Collection of acute and convalescent COVID-19 samples took place in the United States, Italy and Spain.

Germline values: CDR1 SGHAT, CDR2 FQNNGV. The ends lost 3 bases at V and 2 bases at J; junction bases unmatched: 10. This CDR3 is 16 amino acids long. The assay was immunoSEQ multiplex PCR, and TCRdb's table has in-frame clones only and misses some. The sample yields approximately 150,000 clones, approximately 80% seen once. The sequence was collected from a human donor in a cohort sampled during active COVID-19. What was sequenced was peripheral blood. The chain joins TRBV11-2 to TRBJ2-7; TRBD2 matches at 7 bases. The CDR3 sequence: CASSFGDPGTTYEQYF. The CDR3 DNA follows: TGTGCCAGCAGCTTCGGTGATCCCGGGACTACCTACGAGCAGTACTTC.